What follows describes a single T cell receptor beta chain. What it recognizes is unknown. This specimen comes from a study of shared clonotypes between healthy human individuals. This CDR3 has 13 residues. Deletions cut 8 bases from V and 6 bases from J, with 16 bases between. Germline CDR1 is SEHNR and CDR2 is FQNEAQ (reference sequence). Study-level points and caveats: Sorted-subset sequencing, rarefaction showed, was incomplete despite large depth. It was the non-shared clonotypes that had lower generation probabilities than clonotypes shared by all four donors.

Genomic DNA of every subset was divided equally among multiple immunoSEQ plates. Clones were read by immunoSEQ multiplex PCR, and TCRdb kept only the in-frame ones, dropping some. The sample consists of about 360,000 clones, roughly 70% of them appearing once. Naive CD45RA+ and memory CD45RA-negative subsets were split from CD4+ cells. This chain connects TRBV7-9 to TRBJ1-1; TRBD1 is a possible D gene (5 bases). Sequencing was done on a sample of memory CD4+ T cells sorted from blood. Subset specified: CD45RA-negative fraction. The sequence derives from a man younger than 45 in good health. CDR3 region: CASDPGMVAEAFF. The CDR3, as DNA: TGTGCCAGCGACCCAGGGATGGTCGCTGAAGCTTTCTTT.